Included here is one TCR beta chain sequence, with context. This sample stems from a study of blood T cell repertoires in COVID-19. Study-level information: The United States, Italy and Spain supplied acute and convalescent COVID-19 samples. Sample material is recorded as cDNA or gDNA derived from T cells, B-cell-depleted T cells, or PBMCs.

Per the authors' pipeline: Amplification with reference gene primers provided the estimates of nucleated cell counts. Clones were read by immunoSEQ multiplex PCR, and TCRdb kept only the in-frame ones, dropping some. The V and J calls and the clone size are those of that table, but D and trimming were determined from the DNA. The sample shows about 170,000 clones, about 80% of them seen only once. Trimming stripped 4 bases from V and 0 bases from J, with 7 bases between. CDR1 and CDR2 (germline): SQVTM, ANQGSEA. The CDR3 consists of 13 residues. The chain recombines TRBV29-1 with TRBJ1-3, with D unclear. This receptor was taken from a human donor with acute or convalescent COVID-19. The donor label of this sample is uncertain. Source material: peripheral blood. The CDR3 DNA reads TGCAGCGTTGGAGGGAGCTCTGGAAACACCATATATTTT. This gives the protein CSVGGSSGNTIYF.